This T cell receptor beta chain is drawn from a study of glioma-infiltrating T cells. Study-level points and caveats: Very few CDR3 sequences were shared between tissue and blood. Gliomas, especially low-grade, showed above-expected tissue-blood divergence; non-neoplastic patients showed below.

Worth noting for this clonotype: Its antigen remains unidentified.

Using RNA template, CDR3s of TCR alpha and beta were amplified with iRepertoire arm-PCR. TCRdb analysed the multiplex PCR reads with MiXCR anew, one entry per CDR3 protein. This table has fewer than 55,000 distinct CDR3 sequences, under 25% appearing once. CDR3 length: 15 residues. With 4 bases removed from V and 1 base from J, the gap between germline ends came to 11 bases. V is TRBV12-3 or TRBV12-4 and J is TRBJ1-3; no clear D gene. This clonotype was sampled from a human donor with low-grade glioma or glioblastoma, undergoing nonglioma brain surgery, or in good health (not recorded which). Material for sequencing was glioma tissue, nonneoplastic brain tissue, or PBMCs (not recorded which). The CDR3 sequence: CASSSPGMSGNTIYF. The CDR3 DNA reads as TGTGCCAGCAGTTCCCCGGGTATGTCTGGAAACACCATATATTTT.